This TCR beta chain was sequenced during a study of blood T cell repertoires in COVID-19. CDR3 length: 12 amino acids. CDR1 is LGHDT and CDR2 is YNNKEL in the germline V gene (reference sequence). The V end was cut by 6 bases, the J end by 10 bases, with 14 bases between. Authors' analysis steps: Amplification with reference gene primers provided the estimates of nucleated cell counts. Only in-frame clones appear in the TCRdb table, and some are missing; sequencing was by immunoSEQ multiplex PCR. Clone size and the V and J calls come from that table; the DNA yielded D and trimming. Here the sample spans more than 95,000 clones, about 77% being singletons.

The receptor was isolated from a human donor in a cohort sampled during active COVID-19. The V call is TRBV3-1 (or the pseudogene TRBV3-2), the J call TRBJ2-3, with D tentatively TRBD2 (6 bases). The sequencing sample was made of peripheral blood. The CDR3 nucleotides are TGTGCCAGCAGTCACCGGGACTCGGCGCAGTATTTT. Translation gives CASSHRDSAQYF.